The source of this TCR beta chain is a study of blood T cell repertoires in COVID-19. Across the whole study: Samples of COVID-19 (acute and convalescent) were obtained from the United States, Italy and Spain. T cells, B-cell-depleted T cells, or PBMCs provided the cDNA or gDNA that served as material.

V dropped 0 bases and J dropped 4 bases, with 9 bases sitting between them. Germline V gives CDR1 MNHEY, CDR2 SVGAGI. The CDR3 loop spans 14 amino acids. Original analysis: How many nucleated cells were present was estimated from reference gene primer amplification. TCRdb's copy holds only in-frame clones and misses some; the assay was immunoSEQ multiplex PCR. The DNA was the basis for D and trimming; V, J and clone size are from that table. The sample has nearly 200,000 clones, about 80% seen once. The sequenced sample was peripheral blood. The genes are TRBV6-5 and TRBJ1-2; D gene unclear. The clonotype was recovered from a human donor with acute or convalescent COVID-19. The donor label of this sample is uncertain. The chain's CDR3 is CASSYSTGVYGYTF. The CDR3, as DNA: TGTGCCAGCAGTTACTCGACGGGAGTCTATGGCTACACCTTC.